This T cell receptor (beta chain) was retrieved from a study of cytomegalovirus exposure and HLA in healthy donors (dated by TCRdb to about 2017). Regarding the research as a whole: In an earlier analysis of 587 of the donors, 276 Gb of sequence data and some 100 million unique TCR beta sequences from about 190 million T cells were reported. About 300 gigabases of sequencing data and tens of millions of unique TCR sequences were included in an early release covering 500 to 750 HLA-typed donors. Of the 300 to 500 genotyped donors, roughly 80% were placed in the genetic ancestry cluster associated with self-reported Caucasian donors. The study aimed to test whether cataloging public T cell receptors could reveal signatures of past pathogen exposure. The study profiled the T cell repertoires of under 850 subjects by immunosequencing and related them to cytomegalovirus serostatus. Besides the first cohort of 500 to 700 subjects, a separate validation cohort made up of over 100 different subjects was used. To predict cytomegalovirus infection status, the study combined high-throughput TCR immunosequencing, statistical association of individual TCRs with disease status, and machine learning. A later analysis re-analyzed previously published TCR beta repertoires from about 730 donors and added high-resolution HLA genotyping to study TCR occurrence patterns. The later analysis used no new phenotypic data to find candidate immune exposures, relying instead on TCR beta sequences and their occurrence across donors. In an earlier analysis of 587 of the donors, high-throughput TCR beta sequencing was used to judge whether each TCR beta V gene segment behaved as functional or pseudogenic. Donor age, sex, ethnicity and CMV serostatus were collected together with the repertoire data. A later genetic analysis used genome-wide SNP genotypes for about three fifths of the 666 donors, treating that subset as a discovery cohort. Every repertoire in the discovery cohort had been generated on one and the same sequencing platform. Class I and class II HLA loci were covered by the typing at four-digit resolution. The number of typed donors differed by locus: about 629-640 for A, B, C, DRB1 and DQB1; 500 to 550 for DQA1; 606 for DPA1; and roughly 470 for DPB1. Several DR-DQ haplotypes were treated as single units for association and clustering because of strong linkage in the cohort. Across roughly 420 genotyped donors of the cohort, an average of roughly 200,000 unique TCR beta nucleotide sequences per donor were sequenced, and roughly 20% of those sequences were non-productive. Beyond this particular receptor, the publication reports: Most TCR sequences were observed very rarely across donors, whereas some public TCRs were present in many individuals. According to a later analysis, parvovirus B19, influenza, CMV and Epstein-Barr virus appeared linked to several top co-occurrence clusters. The presence/absence analyses assumed that sequencing depth was roughly uniform across donors, and that assumption may not be true. Immune exposure information for the cohort was limited to CMV serostatus. In a later analysis, TCR association rates were found to vary across HLA loci, with the most associated TCRs seen for DRB1 alleles and the fewest for HLA-C alleles. In an earlier analysis of about 540 of the donors, most TCR beta V segments were observed in productive rearrangements about 87% or about 30% of the time, broadly matching IMGT annotations. According to a later genetic analysis, donors in an Asian-associated ancestry cluster had fewer N-insertions in productive TCRs than the approximately 610-donor mean. Most CMV-associated TCR beta chains appeared to be HLA-restricted in a later analysis, and the HLA associations seemed to be driven largely by CMV exposure. Seventeen rarely observed V segments, including chromosome 9 orphons, were excluded from the earlier analysis of about 500 of the donors because counts were too low. Linkage disequilibrium might explain the correlated functional status among segregating V segments, but an unknown experimental factor could not be excluded. Some IMGT-functional V segments, including TRBV6-2 and TRBV6-3, could not be told apart with the 87-base-pair reads, so those segments were excluded. The study listed over 150 TCR beta chains as associated with cytomegalovirus. This cohort had only TCR beta chains sequenced, and the lack of alpha or paired-chain data limited which features could be detected. In vitro tests confirmed that a few of the cytomegalovirus-associated TCR beta chains recognize cytomegalovirus antigens. The classifier was reported to diagnose cytomegalovirus status with high specificity and sensitivity in both the original and validation cohorts. In a later analysis, HLA-associated TCR beta chains were found to be more clonally expanded and to have lower generation probabilities than equally common non-associated chains. A later analysis associated about 18,000 TCR beta sequences with specific HLA alleles at a false discovery rate of 0.05. A further reported finding was that TCR beta sequences accurately predicted the HLA-A and HLA-B alleles for most subjects in the first cohort. The authors suggested that the approach could potentially be generalized to other disease states and immunological phenotypes. When HLA alleles, especially DR and DQ, strongly co-occurred, attributing TCR associations to individual alleles was difficult. Because HLA typing was missing for some donors at each locus, association tests included only the typed subset. A cluster of highly shared sequence variants was judged likely to represent a technical artifact of the sequencing pipeline. In a later genetic analysis, a missense DCLRE1C variant was associated with V-gene and J-gene trimming of TCR beta chains, and the association was replicated in an independent cohort.

Libraries were constructed by the immunoSEQ multiplex PCR assay. The multiplex PCR relied on a mix of 60 forward primers for TCR Vbeta segments and 13 reverse primers for TCR Jbeta segments. A multiplex PCR assay on genomic DNA amplified the CDR3 region of rearranged TCR beta genes. Amplified TCR beta libraries were sequenced as 87-base-pair reads on the Illumina HiSeq System. Per the source publication's procedure: A later analysis tallied 80 million to 95 million unique TCR beta chains across the roughly 610 repertoires, and around 12 million of those chains were shared by two or more donors. Raw reads were error-corrected and collapsed into unique sequences with a nearest-neighbor algorithm that merged closely related sequences to remove PCR and sequencing errors. CDR3 sequences were aligned to IMGT reference sequences to assign V, D and J gene segments. For a sequence to be retained, a match of at least six nucleotides to both a V gene segment and a J gene segment was required. Rearrangements were classified as productive when the CDR3 lacked stop codons and remained in frame with V and J, and all other rearrangements were classified as non-productive. Following IMGT convention, CDR3 was defined as the stretch from the second conserved V-encoded cysteine to the conserved J-encoded phenylalanine. The earlier analysis of about 610 of the donors excluded sequences that lacked an unambiguous match to a single V gene segment. In an earlier analysis of around 600 of the donors, V segments were called functional above 56.7% productive rearrangements and were called segregating when the between-donor standard deviation exceeded 5%. A statistical classification framework was built to diagnose cytomegalovirus status from the catalog of TCR beta chain sequences. In a later analysis, V and J genes were assigned by comparing TCR nucleotide sequences against IMGT/GENE-DB human TR gene sequences. Using the TCRdist pipeline, a later analysis assigned CDR3 sequences along with most-parsimonious VDJ recombination scenarios. A later analysis defined each TCR beta chain by its CDR3 amino acid sequence plus V-gene family, and excluded reads lacking a unique V-gene family. As a way to deal with suspected cross-contamination and a sequencing artifact, a later analysis dropped hundreds of nucleotide sequences that were highly shared and had low generation probability. A later analysis calculated a clonal expansion index for each public chain from normalized within-repertoire ranks of inferred template counts. A later analysis computed generation probabilities with a VDJ recombination model fitted to out-of-frame rearrangements, and checked the results against IGoR. In a later analysis, TCR-TCR, TCR-HLA and TCR-CMV co-occurrence was scored with hypergeometric tests, and a repertoire-size bias correction was applied to TCR pairs. False discovery rates were estimated in a later analysis by permuting HLA or CMV assignments 20 times. In a later analysis, co-occurring TCRs were grouped using DBSCAN, with TCRdist sequence similarity added in when clustering inside HLA-allele-positive subsets. For co-occurrence clustering, repertoires with fewer than 30,000 or more than 120,000 public chains were excluded, along with roughly 5 repertoires with anomalous nucleotide sharing. Entries here come from immuneACCESS through TCRdb and include only in-frame sequences with V and J called. Some clones fail to appear in such tables; in the studies checked, an unresolved V gene covers under half of the shortfall, and the cause of the remainder is unknown. D and trimming were read from the DNA, whereas the V and J calls and clone size are those reported in that table. This sample lists approximately 150,000 clones; roughly three quarters were detected once. The ten largest clones capture approximately 3% of the sample.

Notes on this clone: Its recognized antigen is unknown. No much larger clone exists at a distance of one base, and base qualities are not known.

Trimming costs V 4 bases and J 2 bases, and their ends lie 11 bases apart. CDR1 and CDR2 are drawn from the germline V gene: SGHTA, FQGNSA. The CDR3 contains 14 residues, cysteine and phenylalanine counted. Only the CDR3 region is kept as DNA, spanning 42 bases read in frame from base 1. In total, over 600 healthy bone marrow donors made up the cohort. At the time of sampling, all cohort members were nominally healthy, though unrecorded immune exposures were likely present. The donor tested CMV seronegative and was one of the 352 seronegative cohort members. A peripheral blood sample was collected from each donor, and TCR beta sequencing was performed on peripheral blood mononuclear cells. Genomic DNA was extracted from the blood cell samples with the Qiagen DNeasy Blood Extraction Kit.

The sequenced sample consisted of PBMCs. The V and J genes are TRBV7-2 and TRBJ2-5; the D segment could be TRBD1, given 5 matching bases. The sequence came from a male donor in good health and CMV-seronegative. The CDR3 is CASSYQGGQETQYF. DNA sequence: TGTGCCAGCAGCTATCAGGGTGGGCAAGAGACCCAGTACTTC.